This T cell receptor beta chain was identified during a study of post-analysis software for immune sequencing data. This clonotype was recorded many times. The target antigen is unknown. This CDR3 is 14 amino acids long. J lost 7 bases, V lost 5 bases, and 9 bases had no gene match. Germline V lookup: CDR1 DFQATT, CDR2 SNEGSKA (reference sequence). Libraries were made from TCR beta cDNA, and they carried unique molecular identifiers. TCRdb used MiXCR to reprocess the PCR reads, holding one entry per CDR3 protein. The sample lists some 190,000 distinct CDR3 sequences, 25% to 30% occurring once. Findings of the study overall: Patients carried four or five TRBV segments more frequently than controls did, and TRBV5-6, TRBV5-1 and TRBV20-1 were among them. The F measure placed samples prepared in the same batch into strongly shared clusters.

The sequenced sample consisted of blood. The sequence derives from a girl aged 2-17 years with multiple sclerosis. This chain connects TRBV20-1 to TRBJ2-7; 12 nucleotides align to TRBD1. Here the CDR3 reads CSAPRDRGLQEQYF. In nucleotides, the CDR3 is TGCAGTGCTCCCAGGGACAGGGGGCTTCAAGAGCAGTACTTC.